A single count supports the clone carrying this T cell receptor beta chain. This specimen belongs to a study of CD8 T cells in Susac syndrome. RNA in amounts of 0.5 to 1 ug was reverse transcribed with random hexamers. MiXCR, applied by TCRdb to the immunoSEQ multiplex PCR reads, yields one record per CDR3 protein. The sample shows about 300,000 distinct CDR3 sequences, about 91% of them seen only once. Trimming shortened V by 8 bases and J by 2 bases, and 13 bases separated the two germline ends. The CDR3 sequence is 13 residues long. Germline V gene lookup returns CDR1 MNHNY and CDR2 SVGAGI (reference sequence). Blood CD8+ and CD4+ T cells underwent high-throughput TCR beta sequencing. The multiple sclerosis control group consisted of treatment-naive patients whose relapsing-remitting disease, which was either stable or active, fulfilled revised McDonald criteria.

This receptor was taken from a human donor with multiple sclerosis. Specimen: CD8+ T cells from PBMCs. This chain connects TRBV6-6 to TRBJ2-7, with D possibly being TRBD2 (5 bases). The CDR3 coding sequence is TGTGCCAGCGAGTATAGCGAGGCCTACGAGCAGTACTTC. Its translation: CASEYSEAYEQYF.